Listed here is a single T cell receptor (beta chain). Its antigen is as yet unknown. With 0 bases removed from V and 8 bases from J, the gap between germline ends came to 10 bases. Germline lookup yields CDR1 MNHNS and CDR2 SASEGT. The CDR3 has 13 amino acids. Measured with immunoSEQ multiplex PCR; TCRdb has only the in-frame clones, and not every one. Of over 120,000 clones listed, approximately 85% are singletons. The data are from a study of T cell responses to AZD1222 COVID-19 vaccine. Points from the study as a whole: Donors were largely white British and mainly female; clonal diversity was possibly underestimated.

The TCR sequence derives from an adult in good health. The starting material was peripheral blood, obtained on day 0 of AZD1222 vaccination. The chain carries TRBV6-1 and TRBJ1-2; D not certain. CDR3 protein: CASSEAPLRGYTF. CDR3 nucleotide sequence: TGTGCCAGCAGTGAAGCGCCCCTAAGGGGCTACACCTTC.